This T cell receptor (beta chain) was captured by sequencing in a study of identical twins. Study findings and constraints: Out-of-frame alpha sequences common to twins exhibited an excess of low generation probability. Monozygotic twin pairs showed more out-of-frame TCR alpha sharing than models estimated.

Template switching created a universal primer site, and the cDNA included unique molecular identifiers. TCRdb itself ran the 5' RACE reads through MiXCR, one entry per CDR3 protein. The repertoire consists of a few hundred thousand distinct CDR3 sequences, with around 6.5% occurring once and the leading ten covering less than 15%. Trimming took off 7 bases at V and 10 bases at J, with 17 bases between the two ends. CDR1 and CDR2 (germline): MGHRA, YSYEKL. This CDR3 region has 13 residues. This clonotype was counted a few times. Its target is unknown. These data also featured in a second study, about T cells expressing NK-cell markers.

The sample consisted of CD8+ T cells sorted from blood. This sequence originates from a woman aged 18-29 years in good health. The V gene is TRBV4-1, the J gene TRBJ2-1; D tentatively reads TRBD1 or TRBD2 (6 bases each). The CDR3 loop reads CASKAPGAGEQFF. The CDR3 region has the DNA TGCGCCAGCAAGGCGCCGGGGGCCGGGGAGCAGTTCTTC.